One and the same sample provided the 21 T cell receptor beta chains below, sequenced in a study of blood T cell repertoires in COVID-19. TCRdb's table, derived via immunoSEQ multiplex PCR, lists solely in-frame clones and lacks some. The table has about 220,000 clones, 82% seen once. Material: peripheral blood. All receptors come from a woman aged 80 or older with acute or convalescent COVID-19.

The V gene is TRBV29-1, the J gene TRBJ1-1; 10 bases agree with TRBD1. With V trimmed by 4 bases and J by 4 bases, 6 bases remained unmatched. Looked up from germline, CDR1 is SQVTM and CDR2 is ANQGSEA. The CDR3 is made up of 14 amino acids. CDR3 in amino acids: CSVGGTGDFTEAFF. The CDR3 DNA reads TGCAGCGTTGGGGGGACAGGGGACTTCACTGAAGCTTTCTTT.

This sequence joins TRBV14 and TRBJ1-1; tentatively, D is TRBD1 (5 bases). CDR3 size: 13 residues. Trimming shortened V by 6 bases and J by 7 bases, and 15 bases separated the two germline ends. Germline V CDR1 and CDR2: SGHDN, FVKESK. CDR3 DNA sequence: TGTGCCAGCAGGAGGACATCAGGGAATGAAGCTTTCTTT. Amino acids: CASRRTSGNEAFF.

This clone was counted a few times. The CDR3 sequence is CASSTGGSGNTIYF. In DNA, the CDR3 is TGTGCCAGCAGCACAGGGGGCTCTGGAAACACCATATATTTT. This chain joins TRBV2 and TRBJ1-3; TRBD1 agrees at 8 bases. The V gene's germline CDR1 is SNHLY and CDR2 FYNNEI. The CDR3 covers 14 residues. J was trimmed by 0 bases and V by 6 bases; bases with no gene match: 1.

The chain joins TRBV19 to TRBJ1-4; 8 bases fit TRBD1. CDR1 is LNHDA, CDR2 SQIVND, per germline (reference sequence). The CDR3 covers 14 residues. The V segment lost 4 bases and the J segment 6 bases; nucleotides outside the gene matches: 4. The CDR3 DNA reads TGTGCCAGTAGTAGGCAGGGGGCGGATGAAAAACTGTTTTTT. It yields the protein CASSRQGADEKLFF.

This clone has a single count. The germline gene is not matched at one end of the junction; a read error may be the cause. The chain carries TRBV7-7 and TRBJ2-2; 8 nucleotides align to TRBD1. CDR1 and CDR2 from the germline V gene are SSHAT and FNYEAQ (reference sequence). The CDR3 contains 16 residues. The CDR3 here is CASSLEARGLAGELFF. In DNA, the CDR3 is TGTGCTAGCAGCTTAGAGGCCAGGGGGCTCGCCGGGGAGCTGTTTTTT.

V is TRBV19 and J is TRBJ2-2; the D gene is possibly TRBD2 (7 bases). Germline loops: CDR1 LNHDA, CDR2 SQIVND (reference sequence). The CDR3 is 16 residues long. Deletions cut 1 base from V and 4 bases from J, with 13 bases between. CDR3 sequence (DNA): TGTGCCAGTAGTATAGGCCGGGGGGCCACCACCGGGGAGCTGTTTTTT. It encodes CASSIGRGATTGELFF.

This clone is a singleton in its sample. CDR3 sequence (DNA): TGTGCCAGCACCCTTTGGGGGGATGGTTCGGACACTGAAGCTTTCTTT. Its protein product is CASTLWGDGSDTEAFF. V gene TRBV28 combines with J gene TRBJ1-1; maybe TRBD1 (5 bases). The V end was cut by 7 bases, the J end by 3 bases, with 21 bases between. The CDR3 loop spans 16 amino acids. Germline values: CDR1 MDHEN, CDR2 SYDVKM.

This clone was counted a few times. The chain uses TRBV5-1 and TRBJ1-1; TRBD1 is a possible D gene (6 bases). This CDR3 is 15 amino acids long. Per germline, CDR1 SGHRS and CDR2 YFSETQ. V lost 4 bases, J lost 5 bases, and 18 bases lay in between. The CDR3 DNA is TGCGCCAGCAGCCACGGATCCGGGGGGCTTACTGAAGCTTTCTTT. Translating it yields CASSHGSGGLTEAFF. The variable domain in full, with the rest retrieved from reference TRBV5-1 and TRBJ1-1, is KAGVTQTPRYLIKTRGQQVTLSCSPISGHRSVSWYQQTPGQGLQFLFEYFSETQRNKGNFPGRFSGRQFSNSRSEMNVSTLELGDSALYLCASSHGSGGLTEAFFGQGTRLTVV.

J is TRBJ1-4 and V is TRBV6-6, with 9 positions matching TRBD1. The CDR3 totals 15 residues. V dropped 4 bases and J dropped 8; count of bases not matched to a gene: 8. Germline V CDR1 and CDR2: MNHNY, SVGAGI (reference sequence). DNA for the CDR3: TGTGCCAGCAGTTGGCCGGGACAGGGTCGGGAAAAACTGTTTTTT. Translation: CASSWPGQGREKLFF.

The genes are TRBV30 and TRBJ1-5; weak D call: TRBD1 (6 bases). The germline V gene has CDR1 GTSNPN and CDR2 SVGIG (reference sequence). This CDR3 is built from 17 residues. The germline V and J ends were trimmed by 1 base and 0 bases, with 16 bases remaining between them. In DNA form, the CDR3 reads TGTGCCTGGAGTGGGGGGGGCAGTCCCGCTAGCAATCAGCCCCAGCATTTT. This sequence encodes CAWSGGGSPASNQPQHF.

Comment on this clone: Relative to the germline gene, one junction end is altered; a read error may explain this. The rearrangement links TRBV12-3 or TRBV12-4 to TRBJ1-1, with 9 bases identical to TRBD1. The CDR3 runs to 12 residues. This CDR3 reads CASRPGTGRIIF. As DNA, the CDR3 is TGTGCCAGCAGACCCGGGACAGGGCGCATTATCTTT.

The V and J genes are TRBV3-1 (or the pseudogene TRBV3-2) and TRBJ2-5, with 12 nucleotides matching TRBD1. V lost 3 bases and J lost 4; bases outside the gene matches: 6. The CDR3 has 16 residues. Germline V gene data show CDR1 as LGHDT and CDR2 as YNNKEL (reference sequence). CDR3 region: CASSQGDRGLGETQYF. For the CDR3, the DNA is TGTGCCAGCAGCCAGGGGGACAGGGGGCTCGGAGAGACCCAGTACTTC.

The rearrangement links TRBV3-1 (or the pseudogene TRBV3-2) to TRBJ1-2; D unclear. V lost 3 bases, J lost 6 bases, and 5 bases lay in between. The germline gives CDR1 LGHDT, CDR2 YNNKEL (reference sequence). The CDR3 loop spans 11 amino acids. CDR3 DNA: TGTGCCAGCAGCCAGACAAATGGCTACACCTTC. Protein: CASSQTNGYTF.

This clone has just one count. This rearrangement joins TRBV6-5 to TRBJ2-1; TRBD2 matches at 14 bases. The CDR3 has 15 residues. Germline CDR1 MNHEY, CDR2 SVGAGI. The junction had 3 bases not matched to a gene; V was cut back by 4 bases and J by 7 bases. This CDR3 is CASSLTSGGVNEQFF. CDR3 nucleotide sequence: TGTGCCAGCAGTTTGACTAGCGGGGGGGTTAATGAGCAGTTCTTC.

This sequence joins TRBV18 and TRBJ1-3; the D is unclear. Germline V gene lookup returns CDR1 KGHSH and CDR2 LQKENI. Between the trimmed V and J ends, which lost 2 bases and 4 bases, there was a span of 12 bases. The CDR3 extends over 15 amino acids. The CDR3 sequence: CASSPGLAGGNTIYF. In DNA, the CDR3 is TGTGCCAGCTCACCAGGACTCGCCGGGGGAAACACCATATATTTT.

This clone occurred a few times. At one boundary the junction diverges from the germline segment, which might be a read error. This chain joins TRBV5-1 and TRBJ2-2, with a weak D call TRBD2 (5 bases). Germline lookup yields CDR1 SGHRS and CDR2 YFSETQ. The CDR3 is 12 residues long. The DNA of the CDR3 is TGCGCCAGCAGCCCCCTCGACCGGGAACTGTTTTTT. Protein sequence: CASSPLDRELFF.

This chain connects TRBV5-1 to TRBJ1-2; 7 nucleotides align to TRBD1. Losses at the gene ends were 2 bases for V and 2 bases for J; bases not matched to a gene: 3. The CDR3 has 14 amino acids. In germline, CDR1 is SGHRS, CDR2 YFSETQ. CDR3 DNA sequence: TGCGCCAGCAGCTTAAGACAGGGAAACTATGGCTACACCTTC. Translation: CASSLRQGNYGYTF.

The rearrangement links TRBV4-3 to TRBJ1-2; the D gene is possibly TRBD1 (6 bases). The CDR3 is made up of 18 amino acids. The V and J ends lost 1 base and 5 bases respectively, with 23 bases between them. Germline values: CDR1 LGHNA, CDR2 YSLEER. DNA of the CDR3: TGCGCCAGCAGCCAAGCCGAGGTGGAGGACAGCTCCCGATATGGCTACACCTTC. Amino acids: CASSQAEVEDSSRYGYTF.

The CDR3 DNA reads as TGTGCCAGCAGCTACCGGGCTAGCGGGGGGGCTAACATCAATGAGCAGTTCTTC. Its translation: CASSYRASGGANINEQFF. V usage is TRBV11-2 and J usage is TRBJ2-1, with 12 bases fitting TRBD2. Trimming removed 4 bases from V and 6 bases from J; junction bases left unmatched: 13. Germline CDR1 reads SGHAT; CDR2 reads FQNNGV. This CDR3 has 18 residues.

The J gene is TRBJ1-5, the V gene TRBV10-3; D perhaps matches TRBD1 (6 bases). The CDR3 length is 14 residues. The V end lost 3 bases, the J end lost 3 bases, and 9 bases lay between the germline ends. Germline V gives CDR1 ENHRY, CDR2 SYGVKD. DNA of the CDR3: TGTGCCATCAGTGACAGGGGTATCAATCAGCCCCAGCATTTT. It encodes CAISDRGINQPQHF.

V is TRBV18 and J is TRBJ2-5; D may be TRBD1 (6 bases). Trimming cost V 3 bases and J 5 bases, with 16 bases left between them. CDR1 is KGHSH and CDR2 is LQKENI in the germline V gene. The CDR3 runs to 15 residues. CDR3 bases: TGTGCCAGCTCACCCTTACAGGGTGAGGGGGAGACCCAGTACTTC. It translates to CASSPLQGEGETQYF.